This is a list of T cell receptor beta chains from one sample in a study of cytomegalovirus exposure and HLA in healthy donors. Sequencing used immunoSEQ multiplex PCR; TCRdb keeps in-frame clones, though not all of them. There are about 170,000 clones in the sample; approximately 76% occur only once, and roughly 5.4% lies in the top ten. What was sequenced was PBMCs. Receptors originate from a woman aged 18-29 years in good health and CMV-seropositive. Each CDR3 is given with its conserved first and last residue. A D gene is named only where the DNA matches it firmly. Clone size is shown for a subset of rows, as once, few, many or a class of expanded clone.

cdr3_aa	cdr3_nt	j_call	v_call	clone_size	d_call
CASSSPEGAGNTIYF	TGTGCCAGCAGCTCCCCGGAGGGAGCCGGAAACACCATATATTTT	TRBJ1-3	TRBV11-2	NA	NA
CASSQDVQDEQYF	TGTGCCAGCAGCCAAGATGTACAGGACGAGCAGTACTTC	TRBJ2-7	TRBV4-2	NA	NA
CASSLGSSANEQFF	TGTGCCAGCAGCTTAGGGTCTAGTGCCAATGAGCAGTTCTTC	TRBJ2-1	TRBV11-3	NA	NA
CASSPGTGDANYGYTF	TGTGCCAGCAGCCCCGGGACAGGCGATGCTAACTATGGCTACACCTTC	TRBJ1-2	TRBV5-6	NA	TRBD1
CASRDSYYGYTF	TGTGCCAGCAGGGACAGCTACTATGGCTACACCTTC	TRBJ1-2	TRBV6-5	NA	NA
CASSLRPTGGGEKLFF	TGTGCCAGCAGCTTAAGGCCTACAGGGGGTGGTGAAAAACTGTTTTTT	TRBJ1-4	TRBV7-3	NA	TRBD1
CASSEGGGGPGTDTQYF	TGTGCCAGCAGTGAGGGGGGCGGGGGGCCGGGAACAGATACGCAGTATTTT	TRBJ2-3	TRBV25-1	NA	TRBD2
CASSPPGSSYEQYF	TGTGCCAGCTCACCCCCGGGATCGAGCTACGAGCAGTACTTC	TRBJ2-7	TRBV18	few	NA
CASSESSGTGNSEQYF	TGTGCCAGCAGTGAAAGTTCGGGGACAGGGAACAGCGAGCAGTACTTC	TRBJ2-7	TRBV27	NA	TRBD1
CASSAVMAAYNEQFF	TGTGCCAGCAGCGCAGTCATGGCAGCGTACAATGAGCAGTTCTTC	TRBJ2-1	TRBV7-3	NA	NA
CASSYFSVPNYGYTF	TGTGCCAGCAGTTACTTTTCGGTTCCTAACTATGGCTACACCTTC	TRBJ1-2	TRBV6-6	NA	NA
CASSLSPAQGREKLFF	TGTGCCAGCAGCTTGTCTCCGGCACAGGGGAGGGAAAAACTGTTTTTT	TRBJ1-4	TRBV7-2	NA	TRBD1
CASSPARGLAGELFF	TGTGCCAGCAGCCCAGCTCGGGGTCTTGCCGGGGAGCTGTTTTTT	TRBJ2-2	TRBV6-1	NA	NA
CASSENRGSGHAGLLYNEKLFF	TGTGCCAGCAGTGAAAATCGGGGTTCGGGACACGCCGGACTTCTTTATAATGAAAAACTGTTTTTT	TRBJ1-4	TRBV2	NA	NA
CASSLTGGRDYGYTF	TGTGCCAGCTCCCTCACAGGGGGCCGCGACTATGGCTACACCTTC	TRBJ1-2	TRBV18	NA	TRBD1
CASSQASRTGELFF	TGCGCCAGCAGCCAAGCAAGCAGGACCGGGGAGCTGTTTTTT	TRBJ2-2	TRBV4-1	few	NA
CAIRSTTNEKLFF	TGTGCCATCAGATCGACTACTAATGAAAAACTGTTTTTT	TRBJ1-4	TRBV10-3	NA	NA
CASSLEAGPGTEAFF	TGTGCCAGCAGCTTAGAGGCGGGTCCGGGGACTGAAGCTTTCTTT	TRBJ1-1	TRBV7-3	NA	NA
CARAGDTEAFF	TGTGCCAGGGCAGGGGACACTGAAGCTTTCTTT	TRBJ1-1	TRBV2	NA	NA
CASSGTGRTGELFF	TGTGCCAGCAGCGGGACAGGACGGACCGGGGAGCTGTTTTTT	TRBJ2-2	TRBV7-6	NA	TRBD1
CASSLTGGSNQPQHF	TGTGCCAGCAGTTTGACAGGGGGAAGCAATCAGCCCCAGCATTTT	TRBJ1-5	TRBV6-5	NA	TRBD1
CASSFLGGADYEQYF	TGTGCCAGCAGCTTTTTGGGCGGGGCTGACTACGAGCAGTACTTC	TRBJ2-7	TRBV7-2	NA	NA
CASSPQGQGWNLPLHF	TGTGCCAGCTCACCTCAGGGACAGGGGTGGAATTTGCCCCTCCACTTT	TRBJ1-6	TRBV18	NA	TRBD1
CASSPPGQGPEAFF	TGTGCCAGCAGCCCGCCGGGACAGGGACCTGAAGCTTTCTTT	TRBJ1-1	TRBV14	NA	TRBD1
CASTGTINTGELFF	TGCGCCAGCACCGGGACTATAAACACCGGGGAGCTGTTTTTT	TRBJ2-2	TRBV5-1	NA	TRBD2
CAISATGKSSYEQYF	TGTGCCATCAGTGCTACAGGCAAAAGCTCCTACGAGCAGTACTTC	TRBJ2-7	TRBV10-3	NA	NA
CASSLEGLASTDTQYF	TGTGCCAGCAGCCTCGAGGGACTTGCGAGCACAGATACGCAGTATTTT	TRBJ2-3	TRBV14	NA	NA
CASSPRSDQPQHF	TGCGCCAGCAGCCCCCGGAGCGATCAGCCCCAGCATTTT	TRBJ1-5	TRBV5-1	NA	NA
CASSLTTGGASETQYF	TGTGCCAGCAGCTTAACTACCGGGGGGGCCAGTGAGACCCAGTACTTC	TRBJ2-5	TRBV7-6	few	TRBD2
CASSPDNRASYNEQFF	TGTGCCAGCTCACCAGATAACAGGGCCTCCTACAATGAGCAGTTCTTC	TRBJ2-1	TRBV18	NA	NA
CASCDTPGDTQYF	TGTGCCAGCTGCGACACCCCCGGGGATACGCAGTATTTT	TRBJ2-3	TRBV9	NA	NA
CASSQDLGTENTGELFF	TGTGCCAGCAGCCAAGATCTCGGGACAGAGAACACCGGGGAGCTGTTTTTT	TRBJ2-2	TRBV4-2	NA	TRBD1
CASSPAGVPYNEQFF	TGTGCCAGCAGCCCCGCCGGGGTGCCCTACAATGAGCAGTTCTTC	TRBJ2-1	TRBV13	NA	NA
CASTIRTTSYEQYF	TGTGCCAGCACCATTCGGACTACCTCCTACGAGCAGTACTTC	TRBJ2-7	TRBV28	NA	NA
CAWSVRGGTNEKLFF	TGTGCCTGGAGTGTTCGGGGAGGAACTAATGAAAAACTGTTTTTT	TRBJ1-4	TRBV30	NA	NA
CASSLGTGALENTEAFF	TGCGCCAGCAGCCTTGGGACAGGGGCCCTAGAGAACACTGAAGCTTTCTTT	TRBJ1-1	TRBV4-3	NA	TRBD1
CASSVTRLANTGELFF	TGTGCCAGCAGCGTTACGAGACTAGCGAACACCGGGGAGCTGTTTTTT	TRBJ2-2	TRBV9	NA	NA
CATSPRQGFKYGYTF	TGTGCCACCTCCCCAAGGCAGGGCTTTAAGTATGGCTACACCTTC	TRBJ1-2	TRBV6-5	NA	NA
CSVGQANTGELFF	TGCAGCGTGGGACAGGCGAACACCGGGGAGCTGTTTTTT	TRBJ2-2	TRBV29-1	NA	TRBD1
CASSRDRGRANEKLFF	TGTGCCAGCAGCCGGGACAGGGGGCGAGCTAATGAAAAACTGTTTTTT	TRBJ1-4	TRBV7-6	NA	TRBD1
CASSAQGQGFGGNTIYF	TGTGCCAGCAGCGCGCAGGGACAGGGCTTTGGTGGAAACACCATATATTTT	TRBJ1-3	TRBV7-8	few	TRBD1
CAISYSTGSEEQYF	TGTGCCATCAGTTACTCCACAGGGTCGGAGGAGCAGTACTTC	TRBJ2-7	TRBV10-3	few	NA
CASSLATQGMFNYGYTF	TGTGCCAGCAGCTTAGCTACACAGGGAATGTTCAACTATGGCTACACCTTC	TRBJ1-2	TRBV7-8	NA	NA
CASSPPAYEQYF	TGTGCCAGCAGCCCCCCGGCCTACGAGCAGTACTTC	TRBJ2-7	TRBV7-2	NA	NA
CASSPRPGQILSYEQYF	TGCGCCAGCAGCCCGAGACCGGGACAGATTCTATCCTACGAGCAGTACTTC	TRBJ2-7	TRBV5-1	NA	TRBD1
CASSTSGTVYNEQFF	TGTGCCAGCAGTACGTCCGGGACAGTCTACAATGAGCAGTTCTTC	TRBJ2-1	TRBV6-1	NA	TRBD1
CASRQQGAEYEQYF	TGTGCCAGCAGGCAACAGGGGGCGGAGTACGAGCAGTACTTC	TRBJ2-7	TRBV6-6	NA	TRBD1
CASSQDEWRGNTGELFF	TGCGCCAGCAGCCAAGATGAATGGCGGGGAAACACCGGGGAGCTGTTTTTT	TRBJ2-2	TRBV4-3	NA	NA
CASGPGRGTFNEQFF	TGTGCTAGTGGTCCGGGGCGGGGAACGTTCAATGAGCAGTTCTTC	TRBJ2-1	TRBV12-5	NA	NA
CASSLIGGGAHEQYF	TGTGCCAGCAGCTTAATCGGCGGGGGGGCCCACGAGCAGTACTTC	TRBJ2-7	TRBV7-2	NA	TRBD2
CASSPRGQTYEQYF	TGTGCCAGTAGTCCCAGGGGACAGACCTACGAGCAGTACTTC	TRBJ2-7	TRBV19	NA	TRBD1
CAIRESGGATGELFF	TGTGCCATCAGGGAGAGCGGGGGGGCCACCGGGGAGCTGTTTTTT	TRBJ2-2	TRBV10-3	once	TRBD2
CASSLMGQREEKLFF	TGCGCCAGCAGCTTAATGGGCCAAAGGGAGGAAAAACTGTTTTTT	TRBJ1-4	TRBV5-1	NA	NA
CASTVGGGVNNEQFF	TGTGCCAGCACCGTAGGCGGGGGAGTAAACAATGAGCAGTTCTTC	TRBJ2-1	TRBV2	NA	TRBD2